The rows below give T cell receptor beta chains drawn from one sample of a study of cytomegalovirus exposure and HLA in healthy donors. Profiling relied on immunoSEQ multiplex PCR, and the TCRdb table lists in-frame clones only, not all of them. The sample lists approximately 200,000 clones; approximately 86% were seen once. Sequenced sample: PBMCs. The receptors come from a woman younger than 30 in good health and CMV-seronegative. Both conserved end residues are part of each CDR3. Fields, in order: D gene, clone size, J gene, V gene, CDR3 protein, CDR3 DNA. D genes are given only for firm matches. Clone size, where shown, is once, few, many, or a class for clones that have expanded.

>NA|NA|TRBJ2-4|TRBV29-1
CSVRYSTRGRDIQYF
TGCAGCGTCCGGTACTCAACCAGGGGCCGGGACATTCAGTACTTC
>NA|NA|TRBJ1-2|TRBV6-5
CASGGGVSVYGYTF
TGTGCCAGCGGAGGAGGGGTATCGGTCTATGGCTACACCTTC
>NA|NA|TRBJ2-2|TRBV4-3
CASSQGQTNTGELFF
TGCGCCAGCAGCCAAGGACAAACGAACACCGGGGAGCTGTTTTTT
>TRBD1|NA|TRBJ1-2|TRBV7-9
CASSPTGGHGYTF
TGTGCCAGCAGCCCGACAGGGGGTCATGGCTACACCTTC
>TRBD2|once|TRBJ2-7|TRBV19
CASSVLGTSDVYEQYF
TGTGCCAGTAGTGTTTTAGGGACTAGCGACGTCTACGAGCAGTACTTC
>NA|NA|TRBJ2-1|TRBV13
CASRAGLSSYNEQFF
TGTGCCAGCAGAGCAGGGTTAAGCTCCTACAATGAGCAGTTCTTC
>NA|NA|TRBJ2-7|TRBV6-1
CAVRSSYEQYF
TGTGCTGTGAGGAGCTCCTACGAGCAGTACTTC
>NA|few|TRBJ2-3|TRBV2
CASSETGISTDTQYF
TGTGCCAGCAGTGAGACAGGAATAAGCACAGATACGCAGTATTTT
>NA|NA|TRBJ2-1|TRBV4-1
CASSQEGDNEQFF
TGCGCCAGCAGCCAAGAAGGGGACAATGAGCAGTTCTTC
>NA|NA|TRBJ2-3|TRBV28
CASSVSGYTDTQYF
TGTGCCAGCTCCGTGAGCGGGTACACAGATACGCAGTATTTT
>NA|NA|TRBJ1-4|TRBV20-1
CSAKSEKLFF
TGCAGTGCCAAGAGTGAAAAACTGTTTTTT
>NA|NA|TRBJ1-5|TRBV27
CASSSRNQPQHF
TGTGCCAGCAGTTCGCGGAATCAGCCCCAGCATTTT
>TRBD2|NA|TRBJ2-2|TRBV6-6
CASSLAGPNTGELFF
TGTGCCAGCAGCCTAGCGGGACCCAACACCGGGGAGCTGTTTTTT
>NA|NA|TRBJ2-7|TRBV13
CASRNRDNYYEQYF
TGTGCCAGCCGGAACCGGGACAATTACTACGAGCAGTACTTC
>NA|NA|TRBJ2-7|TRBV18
CASSPEAVDSYEQYF
TGTGCCAGCTCACCCGAAGCGGTGGACTCCTACGAGCAGTACTTC
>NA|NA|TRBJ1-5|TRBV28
CASSFFPRGGGSRRPQHF
TGTGCCAGCAGTTTCTTTCCCAGGGGCGGGGGGTCCCGAAGGCCCCAGCATTTT
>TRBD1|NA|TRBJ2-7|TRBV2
CASSEATRGSSYEQYF
TGTGCCAGCAGTGAAGCGACCAGGGGGAGCTCCTACGAGCAGTACTTC
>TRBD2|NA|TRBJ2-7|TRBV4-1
CASRRDYSSYEQYF
TGCGCCAGCAGGCGGGACTATTCCTCCTACGAGCAGTACTTC
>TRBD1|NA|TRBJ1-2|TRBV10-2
CAISGGQGNYGYTF
TGCGCCATCTCGGGGGGACAGGGAAACTATGGCTACACCTTC
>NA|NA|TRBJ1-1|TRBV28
CASSLGGGVSENTEAFF
TGTGCCAGCAGTTTAGGGGGGGGTGTTTCGGAGAACACTGAAGCTTTCTTT
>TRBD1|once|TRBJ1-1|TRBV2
CASSVTGGNTEAFF
TGTGCCAGCAGTGTAACAGGGGGGAACACTGAAGCTTTCTTT
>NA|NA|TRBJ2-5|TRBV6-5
CASSRDRRERTQYF
TGTGCCAGCAGTCGGGACAGGCGGGAGAGGACCCAGTACTTC
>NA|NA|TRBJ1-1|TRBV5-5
CASSLDPSSEAFF
TGTGCCAGCAGCTTGGATCCCTCTTCTGAAGCTTTCTTT
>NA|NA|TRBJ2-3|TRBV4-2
CASSLKETDTQYF
TGTGCCAGCAGCCTTAAGGAGACAGATACGCAGTATTTT
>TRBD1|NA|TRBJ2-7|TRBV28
CASSRDRIRYEQYF
TGTGCCAGCTCTCGGGACAGGATCCGCTACGAGCAGTACTTC
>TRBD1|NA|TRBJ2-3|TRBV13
CASSLYRGPTDTQYF
TGTGCCAGCAGCCTGTACAGGGGGCCGACAGATACGCAGTATTTT
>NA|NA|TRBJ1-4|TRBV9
CASSPRLSTNEKLFF
TGTGCCAGCAGCCCTAGACTTTCAACTAATGAAAAACTGTTTTTT